The 10 T cell receptor beta chains below come from one sample, sequenced in a study of radiotherapy plus CTLA-4 blockade in lung cancer (dated by TCRdb to 2017 to 2018). The method behind the library was the immunoSEQ multiplex PCR assay. Held by TCRdb, this immuneACCESS table contains in-frame sequences only and omits some clones. Under half of the omission traces to an unresolved V gene where checked; the cause of the rest is unknown. In this sample the table shows 95,000 to 150,000 clones, 85% to 90% of which occur a single time. The top ten clonotypes cover 5.5% to 8.5% of the sample. The material was peripheral blood, obtained from a patient treated with radiotherapy plus ipilimumab. The receptors were gathered from a human donor with non-small cell lung cancer that progressed on radiotherapy plus ipilimumab.

The chain employs TRBV6-5 and TRBJ1-2; 10 bases agree with TRBD1. Germline CDR1 and CDR2: MNHEY and SVGAGI. This CDR3 is built from 13 residues. The J segment lost 8 bases and the V segment lost 6 bases, leaving 6 bases of the junction unmatched. The CDR3 DNA is TGTGCCAGCAGCATCGAGACAGGGGGCGGCTACACCTTC. Its translation: CASSIETGGGYTF.

The J gene is TRBJ2-3, the V gene TRBV5-1; TRBD2 might be the D (5 bases). V lost 6 bases and J 2 bases, leaving 7 bases between the germline ends. Germline CDR1 and CDR2: SGHRS and YFSETQ. The CDR3 has 12 amino acids. The CDR3 sequence is CASNGVTDTQYF. In nucleotides, the CDR3 is TGCGCCAGCAACGGGGTCACAGATACGCAGTATTTT.

J is TRBJ1-5 and V is TRBV19; D gene ambiguous. Germline V gives CDR1 LNHDA, CDR2 SQIVND (reference sequence). Trimming pared 11 bases from V and 4 bases from J, leaving 12 bases between. The CDR3 length is 12 residues. CDR3 loop: CAVGVLNQPQHF. CDR3 bases: TGTGCCGTCGGAGTCCTGAATCAGCCCCAGCATTTT. Combining the CDR3 with reference TRBV19 and TRBJ1-5 gives the whole variable domain DGGITQSPKYLFRKEGQNVTLSCEQNLNHDAMYWYRQDPGQGLRLIYYSQIVNDFQKGDIAEGYSVSREKKESFPLTVTSAQKNPTAFYLCAVGVLNQPQHFGDGTRLSIL.

The genes are TRBV7-9 and TRBJ2-1; 10 bases match TRBD1. This CDR3 is built from 15 residues. Trimming took 5 bases from V and 8 from J; bases not matched to a gene: 9. CDR1 is SEHNR and CDR2 is FQNEAQ in the germline V gene (reference sequence). The DNA of the CDR3 is TGTGCCAGCAGCCCGGAGGGACAGGGGATGGATGAGCAGTTCTTC. This sequence encodes CASSPEGQGMDEQFF.

This sequence joins TRBV7-6 and TRBJ1-1; D is perhaps TRBD1 (5 bases). Germline loops: CDR1 SGHVS, CDR2 FNYEAQ. The length of the CDR3 is 14 residues. V shed 3 bases and J shed 8 bases, with 16 bases lying between them. The CDR3 sequence is CASSFRAQGREAFF. The CDR3 bases are TGTGCCAGCAGCTTCCGAGCCCAGGGTAGAGAAGCTTTCTTT. Complete variable domain (other parts from reference TRBV7-6 and TRBJ1-1): GAGVSQSPRYKVTKRGQDVALRCDPISGHVSLYWYRQALGQGPEFLTYFNYEAQQDKSGLPNDRFSAERPEGSISTLTIQRTEQRDSAMYRCASSFRAQGREAFFGQGTRLTVV.

J is TRBJ1-5 and V is TRBV2; D is uncertain. The V end lost 7 bases, the J end lost 2 bases, and 12 bases lay between the germline ends. The CDR3 is 14 residues long. CDR1 is SNHLY, CDR2 FYNNEI, per germline. CDR3 coding DNA: TGTGCCAGCATGGCCGTAGTTGGCAATCAGCCCCAGCATTTT. Protein: CASMAVVGNQPQHF.

V is TRBV9 and J is TRBJ2-1; TRBD2 matches at 7 bases. The V gene end was trimmed by 4 bases and the J gene end by 8 bases; junction bases not matched to a gene: 15. CDR1 and CDR2 (germline): SGDLS, YYNGEE. This CDR3 is built from 16 residues. The CDR3 here is CASSPHLAGVSDEQFF. The CDR3, as DNA: TGTGCCAGCAGCCCTCATCTGGCGGGAGTTTCTGATGAGCAGTTCTTC.

This chain joins TRBV28 and TRBJ1-1; D remains unclear. This CDR3 has 14 amino acids. Germline CDR1 and CDR2: MDHEN and SYDVKM. Trimming pared 5 bases from V and 6 bases from J, leaving 16 bases between. CDR3 sequence (DNA): TGTGCCAGCAGTCCTCCCTTTTTAAACGCTGAAGCTTTCTTT. Translated, it gives CASSPPFLNAEAFF.

V usage is TRBV5-1 and J usage is TRBJ2-3; a weak D match, TRBD2 (6 bases). V dropped 2 bases and J dropped 1 base, with 14 bases sitting between them. In germline, CDR1 is SGHRS, CDR2 YFSETQ. This CDR3 comprises 16 residues. CDR3 loop: CASSLSPWEGTDTQYF. DNA for the CDR3: TGCGCCAGCAGCTTATCCCCATGGGAGGGCACAGATACGCAGTATTTT. Looking up the rest from reference TRBV5-1 and TRBJ2-3 gives the full variable domain: KAGVTQTPRYLIKTRGQQVTLSCSPISGHRSVSWYQQTPGQGLQFLFEYFSETQRNKGNFPGRFSGRQFSNSRSEMNVSTLELGDSALYLCASSLSPWEGTDTQYFGPGTRLTVL.

The genes are TRBV30 and TRBJ2-5; D is undetermined. V was pared by 4 bases and J by 5 bases, with 8 bases between. The CDR3 loop spans 11 amino acids. CDR1 is GTSNPN, CDR2 SVGIG, per germline (reference sequence). CDR3 nucleotides: TGTGCCTGGACAGGAAGGGAGACCCAGTACTTC. This sequence encodes CAWTGRETQYF.